One sample yielded the 16 T cell receptor beta chains listed below, sequenced in a study of T-cell memory formation after mild COVID-19. TCRdb reanalysed the 5' RACE reads using MiXCR and keeps one entry per CDR3 protein. Found here are around 300,000 distinct CDR3 sequences, 12% to 15% of them singletons; the top ten hold about 24%. Material for sequencing was PBMCs or a T cell subset sorted from them (not recorded which). Receptors were obtained from a man aged 18 to 29 who had mild COVID-19 (a few samples of this study predate the infection). Cell type and time point are not known.

In this sample, this clonotype turned up a few times. The CDR3 spells CASIRDRVFGGANVLTF. The CDR3 DNA reads as TGTGCCAGCATCCGGGACAGGGTCTTCGGTGGGGCCAACGTCCTGACTTTC. The chain uses TRBV7-8 and TRBJ2-6, with 9 nucleotides matching TRBD1. With V trimmed by 7 bases and J by 3 bases, 10 bases remained unmatched. The CDR3 runs 17 residues. Germline V gene lookup returns CDR1 SGHVS and CDR2 FQNEAQ.

This clonotype was found a few times. The gene calls are TRBV4-1 and TRBJ1-6; 10 bases match TRBD1. With V trimmed by 7 bases and J by 6 bases, 3 bases remained unmatched. Germline CDR1 MGHRA, CDR2 YSYEKL. CDR3 length: 14 amino acids. The CDR3 coding sequence is TGCGCCAGCACCGGGACAGGGGCTAATTCACCCCTCCACTTT. This gives the protein CASTGTGANSPLHF.

This clonotype has a count of ten or more. The rearrangement links TRBV7-2 to TRBJ2-1; TRBD1 aligns across 9 bases. With 3 bases clipped from V and 6 bases from J, the junction kept 3 bases outside the gene matches. The CDR3 is 14 amino acids. Germline V lookup: CDR1 SGHTA, CDR2 FQGNSA. The CDR3 coding sequence is TGTGCCAGCAGCTTCGGGACAGGGCCCAATGAGCAGTTCTTC. Translated, it gives CASSFGTGPNEQFF.

The gene calls are TRBV5-1 and TRBJ2-1; 7 bases fit TRBD2. Losses at the gene ends were 2 bases for V and 2 bases for J; bases not matched to a gene: 13. CDR3 length: 18 residues. From germline, CDR1 is SGHRS and CDR2 YFSETQ. The CDR3 reads CASSFPHQGGVAYNEQFF. CDR3 sequence (DNA): TGCGCCAGCAGCTTCCCACACCAGGGAGGGGTAGCCTACAATGAGCAGTTCTTC.

This clonotype was detected many times. V gene TRBV5-1 combines with J gene TRBJ2-3; D perhaps matches TRBD2 (5 bases). Germline V gene sequence: CDR1 SGHRS, CDR2 YFSETQ. The CDR3 contains 14 residues. Trimming removed 3 bases at V and 2 bases at J, with 10 bases between. CDR3 bases: TGCGCCAGCAGCTCCTCGGGGAACACAGATACGCAGTATTTT. As protein: CASSSSGNTDTQYF. The variable domain in full, with the rest retrieved from reference TRBV5-1 and TRBJ2-3, is KAGVTQTPRYLIKTRGQQVTLSCSPISGHRSVSWYQQTPGQGLQFLFEYFSETQRNKGNFPGRFSGRQFSNSRSEMNVSTLELGDSALYLCASSSSGNTDTQYFGPGTRLTVL.

The rearrangement joins TRBV29-1 to TRBJ2-3, with unresolved D. Trimming took 1 base from V and 8 from J, leaving 10 bases between them. Germline V gene data show CDR1 as SQVTM and CDR2 as ANQGSEA. The CDR3 has 12 amino acids. The CDR3 coding sequence is TGCAGCGTTGAAGGTAGTGAGGTTACGCAGTATTTT. Residues: CSVEGSEVTQYF.

The chain carries TRBV7-2 and TRBJ1-5; D call uncertain. The CDR3 length is 13 residues. Deletions cut 9 bases from V and 2 bases from J, with 11 bases between. Germline values: CDR1 SGHTA, CDR2 FQGNSA. The CDR3 bases are TGTGCCAGTCGACTCCCTGGCAATCAGCCCCAGCATTTT. It translates to CASRLPGNQPQHF.

Many counts were recorded for this clonotype. The genes are TRBV12-3 or TRBV12-4 and TRBJ2-5; 7 bases line up with TRBD1. V lost 6 bases and J lost 2; bases outside the gene matches: 6. CDR3 length: 14 residues. In nucleotides, the CDR3 is TGTGCCAGCAGCACACTGGACAGGCAAGAGACCCAGTACTTC. This codes for CASSTLDRQETQYF.

Only a few counts were recorded for this clonotype. The chain employs TRBV5-5 and TRBJ2-7; tentatively, D is TRBD2 (5 bases). The CDR3 length is 15 residues. V lost 3 bases, J lost 4 bases, and 17 bases lay in between. CDR1 SGHKS and CDR2 YYEKEE come from the germline V gene (reference sequence). Here the CDR3 DNA reads TGTGCCAGCAGCTCACCCCCGGACGGGGAATACGAGCAGTACTTC. Amino acids: CASSSPPDGEYEQYF.

This clonotype has ten or more counts. This chain links TRBV6-6 with TRBJ2-5, with D unclear. The V end was cut by 6 bases, the J end by 2 bases, with 7 bases between. This CDR3 comprises 12 residues. The germline gives CDR1 MNHNY, CDR2 SVGAGI (reference sequence). The CDR3 DNA sequence: TGTGCCAGCAGGGCCCAACAAGAGACCCAGTACTTC. This gives the protein CASRAQQETQYF.

This clonotype was counted between two and nine times. The V and J genes are TRBV7-2 and TRBJ2-3; D is uncertain. The CDR3 extends over 14 amino acids. The germline V gene encodes CDR1 SGHTA and CDR2 FQGNSA. V lost 3 bases and J lost 0, with 7 bases in between. The CDR3 sequence: CASSLPTSTDTQYF. The CDR3 region has the DNA TGTGCCAGCAGCTTGCCGACTAGCACAGATACGCAGTATTTT.

The table lists this clonotype with a few counts. The chain carries TRBV20-1 and TRBJ2-1; D remains ambiguous. The CDR3 contains 14 residues. The germline V gene has CDR1 DFQATT and CDR2 SNEGSKA (reference sequence). The V end was cut by 4 bases, the J end by 0 bases, with 10 bases between. The CDR3 DNA follows: TGCAGTGCTATACGGGCTAGCTCCTACAATGAGCAGTTCTTC. As protein: CSAIRASSYNEQFF.

This clonotype was observed at least ten times. The rearrangement joins TRBV5-5 to TRBJ2-4, with D unresolved. This CDR3 contains 14 residues. Trimming pared 0 bases from V and 0 bases from J, leaving 4 bases between. The germline CDR1 and CDR2 sequences are SGHKS and YYEKEE (reference sequence). The CDR3 DNA reads TGTGCCAGCAGCTTGGGTGTAGCCAAAAACATTCAGTACTTC. Translated: CASSLGVAKNIQYF.

The V call is TRBV4-3, the J call TRBJ2-1; no reliable D call. Germline loops: CDR1 LGHNA, CDR2 YSLEER. The CDR3 contains 14 residues. V shed 1 base and J shed 6 bases, with 10 bases lying between them. CDR3 DNA sequence: TGCGCCAGCAGCCAAGTAGGGTCAGGCAATGAGCAGTTCTTC. This translates into CASSQVGSGNEQFF.

There are a few counts of this clonotype. The chain uses TRBV7-9 and TRBJ2-1, with TRBD2 matching over 11 bases. Germline CDR1 SEHNR, CDR2 FQNEAQ (reference sequence). V was clipped by 1 base and J by 8 bases; unmatched bases: 10. This CDR3 comprises 17 residues. CDR3 nucleotide sequence: TGTGCCAGCAGCTTAGGATCGGTAGCGGGGGGGTACTATGAGCAGTTCTTC. Translated: CASSLGSVAGGYYEQFF.

The chain links TRBV7-8 to TRBJ1-2; D ambiguous. Germline V lookup: CDR1 SGHVS, CDR2 FQNEAQ. V was pared by 1 base and J by 0 bases, with 24 bases between. This CDR3 comprises 20 residues. CDR3 protein: CASSLDLGMAGLLTNYGYTF. CDR3 sequence (DNA): TGTGCCAGCAGCTTAGACCTCGGGATGGCAGGCCTTTTAACTAACTATGGCTACACCTTC. The variable domain in full, completed from reference TRBV7-8 and TRBJ1-2, reads GAGVSQSPRYKVAKRGQDVALRCDPISGHVSLFWYQQALGQGPEFLTYFQNEAQLDKSGLPSDRFFAERPEGSVSTLKIQRTQQEDSAVYLCASSLDLGMAGLLTNYGYTFGSGTRLTVV.